This is a list of T cell receptor beta chains from one sample in a study of T-cell reconstitution after alpha-beta-depleted transplantation in children. From the PCR reads, TCRdb called clonotypes with MiXCR, one entry per CDR3 protein. The data hold more than 300,000 distinct CDR3 sequences, with around 15% observed a single time. Sequences were derived from PBMCs, mostly from graft donor cells, sampled 360 days after TCRalphabeta/CD19-depleted stem cell transplant. These receptors were collected from a male patient aged 2-10 years who had a stem cell transplant for acute lymphoblastic leukemia, so the T cells may come from the graft donor. The CDR3 runs from the conserved cysteine through the conserved F or W. Fields, in order: V gene, D gene, J gene, clone size, CDR3 length, CDR3 protein, CDR3 DNA. D genes are given only for firm matches. Size values are once, few and many counts, or a class for expanded clones, and some rows have none.

TRBV28	TRBD2	TRBJ2-5	.	15	CASRTSGRSWETQYF	TGTGCCAGCAGGACTAGCGGGAGATCATGGGAGACCCAGTACTTC
TRBV4-3	TRBD1	TRBJ1-1	few	16	CASSQDLAGGNTEAFF	TGCGCCAGCAGCCAAGATCTCGCAGGGGGGAACACTGAAGCTTTCTTT
TRBV21-1	.	TRBJ2-5	few	15	CASPATGSGSETQYF	TGTGCCAGCCCGGCGACAGGGTCCGGGTCAGAGACCCAGTACTTC
TRBV6-1	.	TRBJ2-7	.	16	CASSPNPNSLPYEQYF	TGTGCCAGCAGCCCTAACCCCAATTCCTTGCCTTACGAGCAGTACTTC
TRBV12-3/TRBV12-4	TRBD1	TRBJ1-2	few	16	CASSFGGGQATRGYTF	TGTGCCAGCAGTTTCGGGGGGGGACAGGCGACCAGAGGCTACACCTTC
TRBV20-1	.	TRBJ2-3	many	12	CSAARGGDTQYF	TGCAGTGCCGCCCGGGGAGGTGATACGCAGTATTTT
TRBV18	.	TRBJ1-5	.	16	CASSPSDVLWNQPQHF	TGTGCCAGCTCACCTTCGGATGTTTTATGGAATCAGCCCCAGCATTTT
TRBV13	.	TRBJ2-3	few	16	CASSPLYGPSTDTQYF	TGTGCCAGCAGCCCCCTATACGGGCCAAGCACAGATACGCAGTATTTT
TRBV30	TRBD1	TRBJ2-7	few	14	CAWSVGTGSYEQYF	TGTGCCTGGAGTGTCGGGACAGGGTCCTACGAGCAGTACTTC
TRBV12-3/TRBV12-4	.	TRBJ2-2	.	15	CASSLARLAGGELFF	TGTGCCAGCAGTTTAGCTCGGCTAGCTGGCGGGGAGCTGTTTTTT
TRBV28	.	TRBJ2-5	many	12	CASCVLGETQYF	TGTGCCAGCTGCGTATTGGGGGAGACCCAGTACTTC
TRBV12-3/TRBV12-4	.	TRBJ2-2	few	14	CASRTTSNTGELFF	TGTGCCAGCAGAACCACATCGAACACCGGGGAGCTGTTTTTT
TRBV7-9	TRBD2	TRBJ2-7	many	17	CASSSRGGGRPSYEQYF	TGTGCCAGCAGCTCAAGGGGAGGCGGGAGACCCTCCTACGAGCAGTACTTC
TRBV14	.	TRBJ2-1	.	15	CASSRELEVINEQFF	TGTGCCAGCAGCCGTGAACTAGAAGTTATCAATGAGCAGTTCTTC
TRBV27	.	TRBJ2-5	.	13	CASRTTGRETQYF	TGTGCCAGCAGGACGACAGGGAGGGAGACCCAGTACTTC
TRBV11-2	TRBD2	TRBJ2-1	once	20	CASSLEFVTWEGLKNNEQFF	TGTGCCAGCAGCTTAGAATTTGTTACGTGGGAGGGCCTTAAAAACAATGAGCAGTTCTTC
TRBV25-1	.	TRBJ2-3	few	15	CASSEGDTYTDTQYF	TGTGCCAGCAGTGAGGGGGACACCTACACAGATACGCAGTATTTT
TRBV6-5	TRBD1	TRBJ1-2	few	14	CASSYSEGAHGYTF	TGTGCCAGCAGTTACTCGGAGGGGGCCCATGGCTACACCTTC
TRBV28	.	TRBJ2-7	many	19	CASSFTIFETGAPDYEQYF	TGTGCCAGCAGTTTCACAATCTTCGAGACAGGTGCCCCTGACTACGAGCAGTACTTC
TRBV27	.	TRBJ2-7	few	15	CASSKTLAVSYEQYF	TGTGCCAGCAGCAAGACCCTGGCAGTGTCCTACGAGCAGTACTTC
TRBV20-1	TRBD1	TRBJ2-7	many	15	CSAREAGTGPYEQYF	TGCAGTGCTAGAGAGGCCGGGACAGGGCCCTACGAGCAGTACTTC
TRBV7-8	.	TRBJ1-1	few	11	CASSRVTIAFF	TGTGCCAGCAGCCGAGTTACGATAGCTTTCTTT
TRBV11-1	TRBD2	TRBJ2-1	.	18	CASSLAGTSGIPYNEQFF	TGTGCCAGCAGCTTAGCCGGGACTAGCGGGATCCCCTACAATGAGCAGTTCTTC
TRBV29-1	TRBD2	TRBJ2-3	.	13	CSVVRGALNTQYF	TGCAGCGTTGTGCGGGGGGCGCTGAATACGCAGTATTTT
TRBV7-9	.	TRBJ2-5	.	15	CASSLAGLGGETQYF	TGTGCCAGCAGCTTAGCTGGTCTCGGGGGAGAGACCCAGTACTTC
TRBV29-1	.	TRBJ2-2	many	13	CSGRDRETGELFF	TGCAGCGGGAGGGACAGAGAGACCGGGGAGCTGTTTTTT
TRBV18	.	TRBJ2-1	.	15	CASSPVSGVGSEQFF	TGTGCCAGCTCACCTGTTTCCGGGGTGGGCAGTGAGCAGTTCTTC
TRBV7-8	.	TRBJ2-1	few	14	CASSRARDYNEQFF	TGTGCCAGCAGCCGCGCCCGGGACTACAATGAGCAGTTCTTC
TRBV20-1	.	TRBJ2-5	many	14	CSARPGQSQETQYF	TGCAGTGCTAGACCTGGACAGAGCCAAGAGACCCAGTACTTC
TRBV14	.	TRBJ1-4	few	14	CASSQDRGFEKLFF	TGTGCCAGCAGCCAAGATCGGGGATTCGAAAAACTGTTTTTT
TRBV29-1	.	TRBJ1-1	few	13	CSVESGGPTEAFF	TGCAGCGTTGAATCGGGTGGACCCACTGAAGCTTTCTTT
TRBV13	.	TRBJ2-7	many	15	CASSPVQGPSYEQYF	TGTGCCAGCAGCCCAGTCCAGGGGCCTTCCTACGAGCAGTACTTC
TRBV7-2	.	TRBJ2-1	.	14	CASSFGTPLTEQFF	TGTGCCAGCAGCTTCGGGACTCCACTAACTGAGCAGTTCTTC
TRBV5-1	.	TRBJ2-1	.	11	CASTEGREQFF	TGCGCCAGCACGGAAGGCAGGGAGCAGTTCTTC
TRBV29-1	.	TRBJ2-1	.	16	CSVELEGLGVYNEQFF	TGCAGCGTTGAATTGGAGGGCCTCGGGGTATACAATGAGCAGTTCTTC
TRBV12-3/TRBV12-4	.	TRBJ2-5	.	16	CASSSPQERIAETQYF	TGTGCCAGCAGTTCCCCACAGGAAAGGATTGCTGAGACCCAGTACTTC
TRBV27	.	TRBJ2-1	few	15	CASSPVSLPYNEQFF	TGTGCCAGCAGTCCTGTGAGCCTTCCTTACAATGAGCAGTTCTTC
TRBV4-3	TRBD2	TRBJ2-3	few	18	CASSQHPRTSGRPDTQYF	TGCGCCAGCAGCCAACATCCGAGGACTAGCGGGCGACCAGATACGCAGTATTTT
TRBV20-1	.	TRBJ2-1	few	12	CSAALYENEQFF	TGCAGTGCCGCCCTTTATGAGAATGAGCAGTTCTTC
TRBV28	.	TRBJ2-2	many	17	CASSTASGLSNTGELFF	TGTGCCAGCAGTACAGCTTCGGGCCTCTCGAACACCGGGGAGCTGTTTTTT
TRBV6-2/TRBV6-3	TRBD2	TRBJ2-1	few	19	CASSYGQGLAGGTNNEQFF	TGTGCCAGCAGTTACGGACAGGGATTAGCGGGAGGGACCAACAATGAGCAGTTCTTC
TRBV27	TRBD2	TRBJ2-3	few	16	CASTKGTSGSTDTQYF	TGTGCCAGCACCAAAGGGACTAGCGGGAGCACAGATACGCAGTATTTT
TRBV3-1	.	TRBJ2-5	.	15	CASSQDGRRGETQYF	TGTGCCAGCAGCCAAGATGGGCGGAGGGGAGAGACCCAGTACTTC
TRBV12-3/TRBV12-4	TRBD2	TRBJ2-1	few	14	CASSPSGYYNEQFF	TGTGCCAGCAGTCCTAGCGGGTACTACAATGAGCAGTTCTTC
TRBV9	TRBD1	TRBJ1-5	few	14	CASSRTGAGQPQHF	TGTGCCAGCAGCCGGACAGGGGCTGGTCAGCCCCAGCATTTT
TRBV3-1	.	TRBJ2-3	many	16	CASSQDIGAAADTQYF	TGTGCCAGCAGCCAAGACATCGGGGCTGCGGCAGATACGCAGTATTTT
TRBV11-1	.	TRBJ2-3	.	18	CASSKRGGDYNTGDTQYF	TGTGCCAGCAGCAAAAGGGGGGGCGATTACAACACAGGAGATACGCAGTATTTT
TRBV29-1	TRBD1	TRBJ2-7	few	16	CSVGEPSGTGGYEQYF	TGCAGCGTCGGAGAACCATCGGGGACAGGGGGCTACGAGCAGTACTTC
TRBV20-1	TRBD2	TRBJ2-1	few	19	CSARDERLAGGSGYNEQFF	TGCAGTGCTAGAGATGAGAGGCTAGCGGGAGGAAGTGGTTACAATGAGCAGTTCTTC
TRBV20-1	.	TRBJ2-7	few	15	CSAKRWGDAPYEQYF	TGCAGTGCTAAGAGGTGGGGAGACGCCCCCTACGAGCAGTACTTC